The 16 T cell receptor beta chains below were found in one sample sequenced in a study of T cells in women clearing cervical HPV infection (dated by TCRdb to 2016 to 2019). Receptor amplification or capture employed the immunoSEQ multiplex PCR assay. Held by TCRdb, this immuneACCESS table contains in-frame sequences only and omits some clones. Under half of the omission traces to an unresolved V gene where checked; the cause of the rest is unknown. This sample's table has entries for about 28,000 clones. In total, the top ten clones hold roughly 15% of the sample. Sequencing was performed on blood buffy coat. These receptors all come from a woman aged 18 to 75 with a cervical HPV16 infection that either progressed to CIN3+ or cleared (not recorded which).

Note on this clone: The read is 3 residues too short to cover the CDR3 end, so that end is filled in from the germline J gene. The chain joins TRBV30 to TRBJ2-4; weak D call: TRBD2 (5 bases). CDR3 length equals 13 residues. CDR1 is GTSNPN, CDR2 SVGIG, per germline (reference sequence). CDR3 residues: CAWSVHRDYGQYF. CDR3 bases read: TGTGCCTGGAGTGTACACAGAGACTATGGT.

Points on this clone: The read ends 3 residues early relative to the CDR3; the germline J gene fills the gap. This rearrangement joins TRBV30 to TRBJ2-3, with D possibly TRBD2 on 6 matching bases. CDR3 length: 14 amino acids. The V end lost 3 bases, the J end lost 0 bases, and 10 bases lay between the germline ends. The germline gives CDR1 GTSNPN, CDR2 SVGIG (reference sequence). The covered CDR3 bases are TGTGCCTGGAGGGGACTCCTTAGCACAGATACG. Translating it yields CAWRGLLSTDT. The full CDR3 sequence reads CAWRGLLSTDTQYF.

About this clone itself: The CDR3 extends 3 residues past the end of the read, so its final part is completed from the germline J gene. V gene TRBV6-1 combines with J gene TRBJ1-2; possible D gene TRBD1, 5 bases. Germline V lookup: CDR1 MNHNS, CDR2 SASEGT. The CDR3 contains 15 residues. The chain's CDR3 is CASSEVRTGEGGYTF. CDR3 bases read: TGTGCCAGCAGTGAGGTGAGGACGGGGGAAGGAGGC.

As concerns this clone: The read stops 3 residues short of the end of the CDR3; the missing end is completed from the germline J gene. The chain is built from TRBV20-1 and TRBJ2-3, with 9 bases matching TRBD2. The CDR3 covers 15 residues. Germline CDR1 reads DFQATT; CDR2 reads SNEGSKA (reference sequence). V shed 1 base, J shed 2 bases, and the junction held 4 bases outside the gene matches. CDR3 DNA, as far as it was read: TGCAGTGCTAGAGGTAGCGGGGGATTCACAGATACG. Translating it yields CSARGSGGFTDT. The full CDR3 sequence reads CSARGSGGFTDTQYF.

Of note for this clone: The read stops 3 residues short of the end of the CDR3; the missing end is completed from the germline J gene. The rearrangement uses TRBV20-1 and TRBJ2-5; 7 nucleotides line up with TRBD2. Trimming removed 0 bases from V and 4 bases from J; junction bases left unmatched: 5. The CDR3 runs to 14 residues. CDR1 and CDR2 (germline): DFQATT, SNEGSKA (reference sequence). The sequenced part of the CDR3 DNA is TGCAGTGCTAGAGATCGAACTAGCGCAGAGACC. The encoded protein is CSARDRTSAET. The full CDR3 is CSARDRTSAETQYF.

Details on this clone: The observed sequence ends 3 residues before the CDR3 terminus, with the missing tail filled in from the germline J gene. The gene calls are TRBV2 and TRBJ2-3; D is tentatively TRBD1 or TRBD2 (5 bases each). CDR3 length equals 14 residues. Germline values: CDR1 SNHLY, CDR2 FYNNEI. The CDR3 sequence is CASSETSQGETQYF. The CDR3 bases that were read are TGTGCCAGCAGTGAGACTTCCCAGGGAGAGACG. Full variable domain (missing parts from reference TRBV2 and TRBJ2-3): EPEVTQTPSHQVTQMGQEVILRCVPISNHLYFYWYRQILGQKVEFLVSFYNNEISEKSEIFDDQFSVERPDGSNFTLKIRSTKLEDSAMYFCASSETSQGETQYFGPGTRLTVL.

Notes on this clone: The read comes to an end 3 residues before the CDR3 does, leaving the germline J gene to fill in the end. J is TRBJ2-7 and V is TRBV6-4; no reliable D call. The ends were cut back, 2 bases at V and 1 base at J, with 6 bases in the middle. The V gene's germline CDR1 is MRHNA and CDR2 SNTAGT. The CDR3 has 13 amino acids. This chain's CDR3 is CASSDQVSYEQYF. The sequenced part of the CDR3 DNA is TGTGCCAGCAGTGACCAGGTTTCCTACGAG.

For this clone: The read stops 3 residues short of the end of the CDR3; the missing end is completed from the germline J gene. This chain joins TRBV6-2 or TRBV6-3 and TRBJ2-7, with D unresolved. The germline V and J ends were trimmed by 8 bases and 6 bases, with 17 bases remaining between them. CDR1 is MNHEY, CDR2 SVGEGT, per germline. The CDR3 contains 13 residues. CDR3 bases read: TGTGCCAGCGCTACCCGTTACAGTGCCGAG. This codes for CASATRYSAE. The CDR3 in its entirety is CASATRYSAEQYF.

As regards this clone: The read ends 3 residues early relative to the CDR3; the germline J gene fills the gap. The rearrangement links TRBV3-1 (or the pseudogene TRBV3-2) to TRBJ2-7; D might be TRBD1 (5 bases). With 1 base removed from V and 3 bases from J, the gap between germline ends came to 7 bases. Germline V lookup: CDR1 LGHDT, CDR2 YNNKEL (reference sequence). This CDR3 contains 13 residues. The CDR3 protein is CASSQGDSYEQYF. CDR3 DNA, as far as it was read: TGTGCCAGCAGCCAAGGCGACAGCTACGAG.

Of note for this clone: The read terminates 3 residues ahead of where the CDR3 ends, so the germline J gene completes it. The chain recombines TRBV7-2 with TRBJ1-1, with a weak D call TRBD1 (6 bases). V lost 4 bases and J 6 bases, leaving 15 bases between the germline ends. CDR3 size: 14 residues. CDR1 is SGHTA and CDR2 is FQGNSA in the germline V gene. The covered CDR3 bases are TGTGCCAGCAGCTCCCGGGGGGGCCCTGCTGAA. Protein product: CASSSRGGPAE. The CDR3 reads in full as CASSSRGGPAEAFF. Combining the CDR3 with reference TRBV7-2 and TRBJ1-1 gives the whole variable domain GAGVSQSPSNKVTEKGKDVELRCDPISGHTALYWYRQSLGQGLEFLIYFQGNSAPDKSGLPSDRFSAERTGGSVSTLTIQRTQQEDSAVYLCASSSRGGPAEAFFGQGTRLTVV.

Partial CDR3 DNA: TGTGCCAGCCTTCGACAGGGGTTAACCCAAGAGACA. Translated: CASLRQGLTQET. The CDR3 as a whole reads CASLRQGLTQETAFF. J is TRBJ1-1 and V is TRBV7-9; 8 positions agree with TRBD1. The CDR3 is cut off 3 residues early in the read; its end comes from the germline J gene. CDR3 length: 15 residues. CDR1 is SEHNR, CDR2 FQNEAQ, per germline (reference sequence). Full variable domain (missing parts from reference TRBV7-9 and TRBJ1-1): DTGVSQNPRHKITKRGQNVTFRCDPISEHNRLYWYRQTLGQGPEFLTYFQNEAQLEKSRLLSDRFSAERPKGSFSTLEIQRTEQGDSAMYLCASLRQGLTQETAFFGQGTRLTVV.

Note on this clone: Sequencing ends 3 residues short of the CDR3 end; the germline J gene provides the rest. V gene TRBV7-2 combines with J gene TRBJ2-4, with 7 bases that match TRBD1. Germline-derived CDR1 and CDR2 are SGHTA and FQGNSA. This CDR3 is 15 amino acids long. The CDR3 reads CASSPDHGTVDGQYF. The part of the CDR3 DNA that was read is TGTGCCAGCAGCCCCGATCACGGGACAGTCGATGGT.

As concerns this clone: The CDR3 goes on 3 residues after the read ends, and that part is filled in from the germline J gene. The chain joins TRBV7-9 to TRBJ1-1, with D perhaps TRBD1 (6 bases). V lost 5 bases and J lost 0, with 13 bases in between. This CDR3 region has 15 residues. Germline-derived CDR1 and CDR2 are SEHNR and FQNEAQ (reference sequence). Incomplete CDR3 DNA: TGTGCCAGCAGCCCCCGACAGGACCTGAACACTGAA. This encodes CASSPRQDLNTE. Given in full, the CDR3 is CASSPRQDLNTEAFF.

About this clone itself: The read is 3 residues too short to cover the CDR3 end, so that end is filled in from the germline J gene. V usage is TRBV2 and J usage is TRBJ2-1; possibly TRBD1 for D (6 bases). CDR1 is SNHLY and CDR2 is FYNNEI in the germline V gene. Between the trimmed V and J ends, which lost 7 bases and 6 bases, there was a span of 13 bases. The CDR3 totals 13 residues. CDR3 loop: CASTPDSPNEQFF. The DNA read from the CDR3 is TGTGCCAGCACTCCGGACAGTCCCAATGAG.

Concerning this clone: The sequence runs out 3 residues before the end of the CDR3; the remainder is reconstructed from the germline J gene. V and J are TRBV2 and TRBJ2-3; 11 bases are shared with TRBD2. J was trimmed by 3 bases and V by 1 base; bases with no gene match: 6. Germline V gives CDR1 SNHLY, CDR2 FYNNEI. This CDR3 region has 17 residues. The covered CDR3 bases are TGTGCCAGCAGTGAAGGGTTGACTAGCGGGAAAACAGATACG. This encodes CASSEGLTSGKTDT. The whole CDR3 sequence is CASSEGLTSGKTDTQYF.

Of note for this clone: The read ends 3 residues before the CDR3 terminus; that terminus is restored from the germline J gene. The rearrangement links TRBV6-2 or TRBV6-3 to TRBJ2-7, with 8 bases matching TRBD1. In germline, CDR1 is MNHEY, CDR2 SVGEGT. There are 14 residues in the CDR3. The V gene end was trimmed by 6 bases and the J gene end by 6 bases; junction bases not matched to a gene: 10. CDR3 sequence: CASSRGQGRAEQYF. The CDR3 bases that were read are TGTGCCAGCAGCCGCGGACAGGGAAGGGCCGAG.